This T cell receptor (beta chain) came from a study of blood T cells in healthy people across ages. Study-level results: Long-lived donors carried more naive CD4+ cells and greater diversity than aged donors.

A sample-barcoded 5' primer and a J-beta primer mix were used in a second PCR of about 7 to 12 cycles. TCRdb processed the 5' RACE reads anew with MiXCR; each CDR3 protein has one entry. The sample lists 1 million or so distinct CDR3 sequences, under 55% occurring once. Germline V gene sequence: CDR1 SGDLS, CDR2 YYNGEE. V was clipped by 4 bases and J by 6 bases; unmatched bases: 11. The CDR3 is 17 residues long. This clonotype was counted a few times. Antigen: not known. Sequenced input: blood. This receptor was obtained from a woman aged 60-75 years in good health. The chain has TRBV9 and TRBJ2-1; TRBD2 matches at 12 bases. The CDR3 DNA is TGTGCCAGCAGCCAACGACTAGCGGGAGACTCCCTCAATGAGCAGTTCTTC. This gives the protein CASSQRLAGDSLNEQFF.